This TCR beta chain was sequenced in a study of cytomegalovirus exposure and HLA in healthy donors. PCR used 60 Vbeta primers and 13 Jbeta primers. Authors' analysis steps: In a later analysis, of some 80 million unique beta chains, 9 million to 11 million appeared in at least two donors. Assay used: immunoSEQ multiplex PCR; TCRdb lists only in-frame clones, some missing. That table furnishes V, J and clone size, whereas the DNA furnished D and trimming. The sample yields fewer than 300,000 clones, roughly 85% seen once. Germline loops: CDR1 SEHNR, CDR2 FQNEAQ (reference sequence). The V and J ends lost 1 base and 8 bases, in that order; junction bases with no gene match: 12. The CDR3 sequence is 17 residues long. This clone was counted once.

The specimen sequenced was PBMCs. V and J are TRBV7-9 and TRBJ2-2; 8 bases are a match to TRBD2. This receptor was obtained from a man in his forties or fifties in good health and CMV-seropositive. The CDR3, as DNA: TGTGCCAGCAGCTTAGGTCTTAGCGGGATTGTAACGGGGGAGCTGTTTTTT. This sequence encodes CASSLGLSGIVTGELFF.